The present T cell receptor (beta chain) was sequenced within a study of T-cell reconstitution after alpha-beta-depleted transplantation in children. About this clonotype: The antigen is unknown.

Preparation of the TCRbeta library was carried out with unique molecular identifiers. TCRdb re-derived calls from the PCR reads in MiXCR, one entry per CDR3 protein. The data show about 200,000 distinct CDR3 sequences, approximately 17% seen once. The CDR3 is made up of 16 amino acids. The germline CDR1 and CDR2 sequences are SGHKS and YYEKEE (reference sequence). V shed 0 bases, J shed 0 bases, and the junction held 3 bases outside the gene matches. General study findings and limits: Several hundred expanded graft clones reportedly supplied alpha-beta T cells about two months after transplant. T-cell counts and diversity at one year post-transplant came mainly from newly produced T cells.

The input for sequencing was PBMCs, mostly from graft donor cells, taken 360 days after TCRalphabeta/CD19-depleted stem cell transplant. The V gene is TRBV5-5, the J gene TRBJ1-3, with TRBD1 matching 7 bases. The TCR comes from a male patient between 2 and 10 years old who had a stem cell transplant for acute lymphoblastic leukemia, so the T cells may come from the graft donor. The CDR3 DNA sequence: TGTGCCAGCAGCTTGGGACAGGGAGGCTCTGGAAACACCATATATTTT. This translates into CASSLGQGGSGNTIYF.